Shown below are 30 T cell receptor beta chains from a single sample sequenced in a study of T cells in Graves' hyperthyroidism and ophthalmopathy. From RNA transcripts, TCR beta CDR3 regions were amplified. An initial round of RT-PCR targeting the TCR CDR3 relied on the HTBI primer set. TCRdb analysed the multiplex PCR reads with MiXCR anew, one entry per CDR3 protein. The sample contains about 250,000 distinct CDR3 sequences, over 20% of which appear only once. The sequenced sample consisted of blood. The origin of the receptors is a man aged 25-40 years with Graves' ophthalmopathy.

The rearrangement links TRBV9 to TRBJ1-4; TRBD1 is a possible D gene (6 bases). The CDR3 is made up of 14 amino acids. CDR1 is SGDLS and CDR2 is YYNGEE in the germline V gene. Trimming removed 2 bases from V and 8 bases from J, with 13 bases in between. The CDR3 loop reads CASSVGGAGEKLFF. CDR3 sequence (DNA): TGTGCCAGCAGCGTCGGGGGCGCGGGGGAAAAACTGTTTTTT.

This chain joins TRBV20-1 and TRBJ2-7; no definite D call. Germline V gene data show CDR1 as DFQATT and CDR2 as SNEGSKA (reference sequence). This CDR3 is built from 12 residues. The germline V and J ends were trimmed by 1 base and 9 bases, with 13 bases remaining between them. This CDR3 is CSARVGVRGQYF. The CDR3 DNA reads as TGCAGTGCTAGAGTTGGGGTACGTGGGCAGTACTTC.

The table lists this clonotype with a few counts. V gene TRBV6-5 combines with J gene TRBJ1-1; D may be TRBD1 (5 bases). V lost 0 bases and J 4 bases, leaving 12 bases between the germline ends. This CDR3 region has 15 residues. Germline-derived CDR1 and CDR2 are MNHEY and SVGAGI. The CDR3 DNA follows: TGTGCCAGCAGTTACTCCCCAGGGCAGGGCACTGAAGCTTTCTTT. Its protein product is CASSYSPGQGTEAFF.

The chain carries TRBV12-3 or TRBV12-4 and TRBJ2-7; 8 bases are shared with TRBD1. CDR3 size: 13 residues. J gave up 5 bases and V 5 bases, and 5 bases lay outside the gene matches. CDR3 in amino acids: CASSPGQGHEQYF. The DNA for the CDR3 is TGTGCCAGCAGTCCTGGACAGGGCCACGAGCAGTACTTC.

This chain uses TRBV24-1 with TRBJ2-3; TRBD2 matches 8 bases. Germline CDR1 is KGHDR and CDR2 is SFDVKD. There are 18 residues in the CDR3. V shed 5 bases and J 4 bases; nucleotides not matched to a gene: 16. CDR3 bases: TGTGCCACCAGTGGGGCCTCGGGCGACGGGAGGGCCGCAGATACGCAGTATTTT. This encodes CATSGASGDGRAADTQYF.

This clonotype was picked up many times. This chain links TRBV18 with TRBJ2-7; 11 bases match TRBD2. This CDR3 is 14 amino acids long. Per germline, CDR1 KGHSH and CDR2 LQKENI. V shed 3 bases, J shed 3 bases, and the junction held 1 base outside the gene matches. The CDR3 sequence is CASSPGTSGYEQYF. CDR3 DNA: TGTGCCAGCTCACCCGGGACTAGCGGCTACGAGCAGTACTTC.

About this clonotype itself: A read error may explain this, as a much larger clone is one base away. The chain is built from TRBV5-1 and TRBJ2-1; maybe TRBD2 (6 bases). V lost 7 bases to trimming and J lost 2 bases, with 13 bases between them. CDR1 and CDR2 from the germline V gene are SGHRS and YFSETQ. This CDR3 has 14 residues. The CDR3 region has the DNA TGCGCCAGCGGCTGGGGGGAAACCTACAATGAGCAGTTCTTC. Translating gives CASGWGETYNEQFF. The full variable domain, completed using reference TRBV5-1 and TRBJ2-1, is KAGVTQTPRYLIKTRGQQVTLSCSPISGHRSVSWYQQTPGQGLQFLFEYFSETQRNKGNFPGRFSGRQFSNSRSEMNVSTLELGDSALYLCASGWGETYNEQFFGPGTRLTVL.

This chain connects TRBV3-1 to TRBJ2-7, with TRBD2 matching over 7 bases. The CDR3 runs to 14 residues. V gave up 1 base and J gave up 2 bases; unmatched junction bases: 2. Germline V CDR1 and CDR2: LGHDT, YNNKEL (reference sequence). CDR3 loop: CASSQGEGPYEQYF. The CDR3 coding sequence is TGTGCCAGCAGCCAAGGGGAGGGACCCTACGAGCAGTACTTC.

In regard to this clonotype: Relative to the germline gene, one junction end is altered; a read error may explain this. The V and J genes are TRBV7-9 and TRBJ2-3; tentative D call: TRBD2 (5 bases). This CDR3 has 13 amino acids. The germline gives CDR1 SEHNR, CDR2 FQNEAQ (reference sequence). CDR3 sequence reads: CVSSLGSADTQYF. The CDR3 bases are TGTGTCAGCAGCTTAGGTAGCGCCGATACGCAGTATTTT.

The J gene is TRBJ1-4, the V gene TRBV7-9; tentatively, D is TRBD1 (5 bases). In germline, CDR1 is SEHNR, CDR2 FQNEAQ (reference sequence). The CDR3 has 14 residues. With 8 bases removed from V and 4 bases from J, the gap between germline ends came to 14 bases. The CDR3 loop reads CASRGGNRNEKLFF. DNA for the CDR3: TGTGCCAGCCGTGGGGGGAACCGTAATGAAAAACTGTTTTTT.

V and J are TRBV20-1 and TRBJ2-2; 11 bases line up with TRBD2. The junction had 15 bases not matched to a gene; V was cut back by 1 base and J by 5 bases. Germline V gene data show CDR1 as DFQATT and CDR2 as SNEGSKA (reference sequence). This CDR3 has 19 amino acids. CDR3 in DNA: TGCAGTGCTAGAGGGACGTTCACTAGCGGGAGCAAGGGAACCGGGGAGCTGTTTTTT. Translation: CSARGTFTSGSKGTGELFF.

The chain links TRBV27 to TRBJ1-1; TRBD1 might be the D (6 bases). The germline CDR1 and CDR2 sequences are MNHEY and SMNVEV (reference sequence). This CDR3 comprises 14 residues. Deletions cut 3 bases from V and 4 bases from J, with 12 bases between. CDR3 coding DNA: TGTGCCAGCAGTTTGAGGGGCAGGGGCACTGAAGCTTTCTTT. As protein: CASSLRGRGTEAFF.

This clonotype was observed a few times. The chain has TRBV6-6 and TRBJ1-3; possibly TRBD1 for D (6 bases). V gave up 0 bases and J gave up 1 base, with 10 bases separating them. This CDR3 spans 16 amino acids. Germline loops: CDR1 MNHNY, CDR2 SVGAGI (reference sequence). CDR3 loop: CASSYSQGNSGNTIYF. CDR3 coding DNA: TGTGCCAGCAGTTACTCGCAGGGGAATTCTGGAAACACCATATATTTT.

As DNA, the CDR3 is TGCGCCAGCAGCTCCACCGGGACCTACAATGAGCAGTTCTTC. As protein: CASSSTGTYNEQFF. The V gene is TRBV5-1, the J gene TRBJ2-1; maybe TRBD2 (5 bases). V gave up 3 bases and J gave up 2 bases, with 9 bases separating them. CDR1 and CDR2 from the germline V gene are SGHRS and YFSETQ. This CDR3 region has 14 residues.

The chain joins TRBV29-1 to TRBJ2-5; weak D call: TRBD2 (5 bases). The length of the CDR3 is 11 residues. V was clipped by 3 bases and J by 5 bases, with 7 bases between them. CDR1 is SQVTM, CDR2 ANQGSEA, per germline. CDR3 in amino acids: CSVDSGETQYF. The CDR3 nucleotides are TGCAGCGTTGACTCGGGGGAGACCCAGTACTTC.

The rearrangement joins TRBV18 to TRBJ2-1, with 8 positions matching TRBD2. Looked up from germline, CDR1 is KGHSH and CDR2 is LQKENI. This CDR3 has 15 amino acids. V lost 3 bases, J lost 11 bases, and 12 bases stayed unmatched. This chain's CDR3 is CASSPPSGSANKQFF. DNA of the CDR3: TGTGCCAGCTCACCTCCGAGCGGGAGTGCGAATAAGCAGTTCTTC.

CDR3 sequence: CASSSGQGGRGNEQFF. As DNA, the CDR3 is TGCGCCAGCAGCAGCGGACAGGGGGGGCGGGGGAATGAGCAGTTCTTC. The V and J genes are TRBV5-1 and TRBJ2-1, with TRBD1 matching over 10 bases. The CDR3 consists of 16 residues. The germline gives CDR1 SGHRS, CDR2 YFSETQ. Losses at the gene ends were 4 bases for V and 7 bases for J; bases not matched to a gene: 11.

This clonotype was seen many times. The chain employs TRBV7-9 and TRBJ1-2, with D unresolved. V shed 5 bases and J shed 3 bases, with 7 bases lying between them. The CDR3 covers 12 residues. CDR1 and CDR2 from the germline V gene are SEHNR and FQNEAQ (reference sequence). This chain's CDR3 is CASSLQHYGYTF. The CDR3 bases are TGTGCCAGCAGCCTTCAGCACTATGGCTACACCTTC.

This sequence joins TRBV29-1 and TRBJ2-2, with 7 bases lining up with TRBD1. V was clipped by 5 bases and J by 3 bases; unmatched bases: 6. This CDR3 has 14 amino acids. Germline CDR1 is SQVTM and CDR2 is ANQGSEA. The CDR3 protein is CSVPGQRHTGELFF. The CDR3 DNA is TGCAGCGTTCCGGGACAGCGCCACACCGGGGAGCTGTTTTTT.

This clonotype was picked up many times. The chain employs TRBV27 and TRBJ2-1, with D perhaps assigned TRBD1 or TRBD2 (5 bases each). Trimming took off 1 base at V and 5 bases at J, with 6 bases between the two ends. From germline, CDR1 is MNHEY and CDR2 SMNVEV (reference sequence). This CDR3 region has 13 residues. The CDR3 sequence is CASSLLGDNEQFF. The CDR3 DNA reads as TGTGCCAGCAGTTTATTGGGGGACAATGAGCAGTTCTTC.

This clonotype showed up many times. The chain joins TRBV5-1 to TRBJ1-2; D is possibly TRBD1 (5 bases). V was cut by 0 bases and J by 2 bases, with 11 bases left in between. The CDR3 totals 15 residues. CDR1 and CDR2 from the germline V gene are SGHRS and YFSETQ. The CDR3 here is CASSLDGQRNYGYTF. The CDR3, as DNA: TGCGCCAGCAGCTTGGATGGACAAAGAAACTATGGCTACACCTTC.

This clonotype showed up many times. The chain couples TRBV20-1 to TRBJ2-1, with D perhaps matching TRBD2 (5 bases). The CDR3 has 16 amino acids. Per the germline V gene, CDR1 is DFQATT and CDR2 is SNEGSKA (reference sequence). The germline V and J ends were trimmed by 0 bases and 2 bases, with 14 bases remaining between them. CDR3: CSARDPSGRPYNEQFF. The DNA of the CDR3 is TGCAGTGCTAGAGACCCCAGCGGCAGGCCCTACAATGAGCAGTTCTTC.

This clonotype was observed a handful of times. The rearrangement links TRBV20-1 to TRBJ2-3, with D possibly matching TRBD1 (5 bases). Trimming cost V 5 bases and J 2 bases, with 14 bases left between them. CDR1 is DFQATT, CDR2 SNEGSKA, per germline (reference sequence). The CDR3 length is 14 residues. The CDR3 DNA follows: TGCAGTGCTCCCGTGGGGCTGCTCACAGATACGCAGTATTTT. Translated: CSAPVGLLTDTQYF.

This clonotype was counted ten times or more. V usage is TRBV18 and J usage is TRBJ2-1, with D possibly TRBD1 on 5 matching bases. V lost 3 bases and J lost 8, with 11 bases in between. The CDR3 sequence is 13 residues long. Germline V gene lookup returns CDR1 KGHSH and CDR2 LQKENI. The CDR3 here is CASSPGQGYEQFF. CDR3 nucleotide sequence: TGTGCCAGCTCACCTGGGCAGGGCTATGAGCAGTTCTTC.

Only a few counts were recorded for this clonotype. The chain couples TRBV27 to TRBJ2-7, with D perhaps matching TRBD2 (6 bases). Germline CDR1 MNHEY, CDR2 SMNVEV (reference sequence). V gave up 6 bases and J gave up 9 bases, with 15 bases separating them. The CDR3 runs to 12 residues. The DNA of the CDR3 is TGTGCCAGCAGCGGGAGAGAGGAGGGGCAGTACTTC. Its protein product is CASSGREEGQYF.

This clonotype was found a few times. The gene calls are TRBV4-1 and TRBJ2-2; D may correspond to TRBD1 or TRBD2 (5 bases each). The CDR3 is 18 residues long. Germline V gene data show CDR1 as MGHRA and CDR2 as YSYEKL. Trimming left V 1 base short and J 7 bases short, with 22 bases between. The chain's CDR3 is CASSQGGAGVGVGGELFF. In DNA form, the CDR3 reads TGCGCCAGCAGCCAAGGGGGCGCCGGGGTGGGAGTGGGCGGGGAGCTGTTTTTT.

This clonotype was picked up many times. V is TRBV12-3 or TRBV12-4 and J is TRBJ2-1; weak D call: TRBD2 (6 bases). This CDR3 is 14 amino acids long. The germline V and J ends were trimmed by 5 bases and 0 bases, with 8 bases remaining between them. The CDR3 reads CASSAGSSYNEQFF. The CDR3 bases are TGTGCCAGCAGTGCGGGGAGCTCCTACAATGAGCAGTTCTTC.

This clonotype showed up just a few times. The rearrangement links TRBV20-1 to TRBJ1-2; D is perhaps TRBD1 (6 bases). Trimming took off 3 bases at V and 5 bases at J, with 10 bases between the two ends. Germline V gene data show CDR1 as DFQATT and CDR2 as SNEGSKA (reference sequence). The CDR3 loop spans 12 amino acids. In DNA form, the CDR3 reads TGCAGTGCTAGTGGGGGGGCTTATGGCTACACCTTC. Translation gives CSASGGAYGYTF.

In its sample, this clonotype was seen a few times. The gene calls are TRBV29-1 and TRBJ2-1; 10 nucleotides line up with TRBD2. The germline CDR1 and CDR2 sequences are SQVTM and ANQGSEA. This CDR3 has 17 amino acids. Trimming took 4 bases from V and 2 from J; bases not matched to a gene: 11. The CDR3 protein is CSVAPRGTSGTYNEQFF. The CDR3 DNA follows: TGCAGCGTTGCTCCTAGGGGAACTAGCGGGACCTACAATGAGCAGTTCTTC.

The CDR3 region has the DNA TGTGCCAGCAGGGGGGACATCCGAAACACCATATATTTT. Amino acids: CASRGDIRNTIYF. The chain couples TRBV28 to TRBJ1-3; a weak D match, TRBD1 (6 bases). The length of the CDR3 is 13 residues. Germline V gene data show CDR1 as MDHEN and CDR2 as SYDVKM. V was shortened by 6 bases and J by 5 bases, with 11 bases between the two germline ends.